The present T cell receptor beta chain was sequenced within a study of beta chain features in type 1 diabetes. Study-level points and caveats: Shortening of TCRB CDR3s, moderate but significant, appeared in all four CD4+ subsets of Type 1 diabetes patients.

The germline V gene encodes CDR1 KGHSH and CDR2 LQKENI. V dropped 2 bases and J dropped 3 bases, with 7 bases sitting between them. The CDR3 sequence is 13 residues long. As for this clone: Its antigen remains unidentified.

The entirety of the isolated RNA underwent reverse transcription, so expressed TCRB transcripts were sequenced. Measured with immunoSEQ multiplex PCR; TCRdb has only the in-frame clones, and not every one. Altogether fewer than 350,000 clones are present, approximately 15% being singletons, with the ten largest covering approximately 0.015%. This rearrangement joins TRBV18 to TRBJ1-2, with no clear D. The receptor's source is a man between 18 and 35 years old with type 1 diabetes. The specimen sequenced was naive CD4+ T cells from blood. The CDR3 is CASSPSEDYGYTF. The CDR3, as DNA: TGTGCCAGCTCACCATCTGAGGACTATGGCTACACCTTC.